This T cell receptor beta chain originates from a study of metastatic and nonmetastatic thyroid tumors. General study findings and limits: In both blood and tumor samples, TCR beta diversity was reported significantly higher for malignant than benign nodules.

None of the patients had undergone any treatment ahead of thyroid surgery. Trimming removed 1 base from V and 5 bases from J, with 8 bases in between. This CDR3 region has 13 residues. Germline loops: CDR1 LGHNA, CDR2 YSLEER. Remarks on this clone: The antigen is undetermined.

TCRdb used MiXCR to call clones anew from the PCR reads. The data show 30,000 to 35,000 clones, under 25% seen once. The rearrangement joins TRBV4-3 to TRBJ1-2; the D is unclear. The sequencing input was blood. The receptor comes from a female donor with papillary thyroid cancer or a benign thyroid nodule (not recorded which). Some clones in this sample may be carry-over from other donors' samples. The CDR3 sequence: CASSQGRNYGYTF. CDR3 coding DNA: TGCGCCAGCAGCCAAGGACGGAATTATGGCTACACCTTC.